The present T cell receptor beta chain was sequenced within a study of vaccination effects on CD4 cells after COVID-19. For the study at large: A few convalescent patients were sampled both early and late post-vaccination.

CD4+ T cells specific for antigen were expanded with viral peptide pools by the ViraFEST assay before sequencing. It was after more than 8 days of culture that CD4+ T cells were isolated. This individual tested PCR-positive for SARS-CoV-2 infection between March and December 2020. Either the BNT162b2 or mRNA-1273 vaccine was given to participants in two doses. Turning to this clone: Its target is not known.

This table comes from immunoSEQ multiplex PCR, and its TCRdb copy is limited to in-frame clones, with some not included. In the table there are under 20,000 clones, nearly 75% of which are singletons. The CDR3 totals 12 residues. From germline, CDR1 is SGHNT and CDR2 YYREEE (reference sequence). Deletions cut 0 bases from V and 6 bases from J, with 7 bases between. The sample was CD4+ T cells from PBMCs cultured with SARS-CoV-2 spike peptides, taken after COVID-19 vaccination. The receptor was isolated from a human donor who had a prior SARS-CoV-2 infection. The chain is built from TRBV5-4 and TRBJ2-7, with D possibly being TRBD1 (5 bases). CDR3 region: CASSLGTGEQYF. The CDR3 bases are TGTGCCAGCAGCTTGGGAACAGGCGAGCAGTACTTC.